Shown below are 7 T cell receptor beta chains from a single sample sequenced in a study of metastatic and nonmetastatic thyroid tumors (TCRdb year 2020). The method was PCR. Sequencer: Illumina HiSeq 4000. Using fastp trimming at Q25 and MiXCR clonotype assembly, TCRdb reanalyzed the public sequencing data and kept in-frame beta chains. A total of around 28,000 clones appear in this sample, 30% of them only once. The ten biggest clones cover roughly 31% of the sample. None of the patients had been given any treatment before thyroid surgery. The sequencing sample was made of blood. These TCRs come from a female donor with papillary thyroid cancer or a benign thyroid nodule (not recorded which). Some clones in this sample may be carry-over from other donors' samples.

This clone has at least ten counts. The chain combines TRBV29-1 with TRBJ2-7, with TRBD1 matching 7 bases. The germline V gene has CDR1 SQVTM and CDR2 ANQGSEA. The CDR3 runs 13 residues. Losses at the gene ends were 7 bases for V and 5 bases for J; bases not matched to a gene: 11. The CDR3 DNA follows: TGCAGCGCCCAGGACAGGATCGCCCACGAGCAGTACTTC. This gives the protein CSAQDRIAHEQYF.

This clone has a single count. In nucleotides, the CDR3 is TGTGCCAGCAGCTCGACAGGGCCGAGCGAAAAACTGTTTTTT. Protein product: CASSSTGPSEKLFF. The chain links TRBV13 to TRBJ1-4; 7 bases match TRBD1. J lost 8 bases, V lost 4 bases, and 7 bases had no gene match. The CDR3 loop spans 14 amino acids. Germline V lookup: CDR1 PRHDT, CDR2 FYEKMQ (reference sequence).

This clone occurred a few times. One junction end disagrees with the germline gene, perhaps due to a read error. This chain links TRBV6-1 with TRBJ2-6; tentatively, D is TRBD1 or TRBD2 (6 bases each). The germline V gene has CDR1 MNHNS and CDR2 SASEGT. The CDR3 totals 15 residues. The CDR3 here is CASTEGGSGANALTF. The CDR3 bases are TGTGCCAGCACCGAGGGGGGCTCTGGGGCCAACGCCCTGACTTTC.

This chain links TRBV7-8 with TRBJ2-7; D is unresolved. This CDR3 is 14 amino acids long. The germline gives CDR1 SGHVS, CDR2 FQNEAQ. V was trimmed by 6 bases and J by 2 bases, leaving 14 bases between them. The CDR3, as DNA: TGTGCCAGCAGTCCCCGACTGGGAACCTACGAGCAGTACTTC. Its protein is CASSPRLGTYEQYF.

CDR3 sequence reads: CATSDPTGGGYGYTF. DNA of the CDR3: TGTGCCACCAGTGACCCGACAGGGGGCGGGTATGGCTACACCTTC. The chain links TRBV24-1 to TRBJ1-2; 10 bases are shared with TRBD1. Germline V CDR1 and CDR2: KGHDR, SFDVKD. Trimming at V came to 4 bases and at J to 5 bases, leaving 6 bases not matched to a gene. This CDR3 contains 15 residues.

CDR3 amino acids: CASSLFQRGTDTQYF. The DNA of the CDR3 is TGTGCCAGCAGCTTATTCCAGCGGGGCACAGATACGCAGTATTTT. This sequence joins TRBV7-3 and TRBJ2-3; D is perhaps TRBD2 (6 bases). This CDR3 is built from 15 residues. The germline V gene encodes CDR1 SGHTA and CDR2 FQGTGA. V lost 2 bases, J lost 1 base, and 10 bases lay in between.

This clone was picked up a small number of times. The J gene is TRBJ1-6, the V gene TRBV19; TRBD1 is a possible D gene (6 bases). This CDR3 comprises 15 residues. CDR1 is LNHDA, CDR2 SQIVND, per germline (reference sequence). Trimming shortened V by 9 bases and J by 7 bases, and 19 bases separated the two germline ends. CDR3 residues: CASTNRQAFNSPLHF. The CDR3 coding sequence is TGTGCCAGCACAAACCGACAGGCCTTCAATTCACCCCTCCACTTT. Full variable domain (rest looked up from reference TRBV19 and TRBJ1-6): DGGITQSPKYLFRKEGQNVTLSCEQNLNHDAMYWYRQDPGQGLRLIYYSQIVNDFQKGDIAEGYSVSREKKESFPLTVTSAQKNPTAFYLCASTNRQAFNSPLHFGNGTRLTVT.